Each of the 23 T cell receptor beta chains below was sequenced from the same sample in a study of T cell responses to AZD1222 COVID-19 vaccine. Some clones are missing from TCRdb's copy, which holds only in-frame ones; the method was immunoSEQ multiplex PCR. The sample contains 130,000 or so clones, more than 85% of which appear only once. This specimen consisted of peripheral blood, obtained on day 0 of AZD1222 vaccination. Receptor source: an adult in good health.

The chain has TRBV10-3 and TRBJ2-2; TRBD1 aligns across 10 bases. The CDR3 totals 16 residues. Germline-derived CDR1 and CDR2 are ENHRY and SYGVKD. V was pared by 2 bases and J by 4 bases, with 4 bases of the junction left unmatched. CDR3 sequence reads: CAISEGGQGTTGELFF. The CDR3 nucleotides read TGTGCCATCAGTGAGGGGGGACAGGGGACCACCGGGGAGCTGTTTTTT.

The rearrangement uses TRBV4-1 and TRBJ2-3; D is possibly TRBD1 (6 bases). The V end was cut by 4 bases, the J end by 3 bases, with 17 bases between. There are 16 residues in the CDR3. The germline CDR1 and CDR2 sequences are MGHRA and YSYEKL. This CDR3 is CASSPRDTSGTDTQYF. The CDR3 DNA reads as TGCGCCAGCAGCCCGAGGGACACCTCAGGGACAGATACGCAGTATTTT.

This chain uses TRBV9 with TRBJ2-7; either TRBD1 or TRBD2 may fit D (5 bases each). V lost 4 bases and J 1 base, leaving 15 bases between the germline ends. The CDR3 is 15 residues long. From germline, CDR1 is SGDLS and CDR2 YYNGEE. The CDR3 nucleotides are TGTGCCAGCAGCCTGGGACCGGGACCTTCCTACGAGCAGTACTTC. Its protein is CASSLGPGPSYEQYF. Full variable domain (remainder filled in from reference TRBV9 and TRBJ2-7): DSGVTQTPKHLITATGQRVTLRCSPRSGDLSVYWYQQSLDQGLQFLIQYYNGEERAKGNILERFSAQQFPDLHSELNLSSLELGDSALYFCASSLGPGPSYEQYFGPGTRLTVT.

CDR3 sequence (DNA): TGTGCCAGCAGCTTACGACAGGGAAGCCCTCAGCCCCAGCATTTT. Its translation is CASSLRQGSPQPQHF. This chain uses TRBV7-2 with TRBJ1-5; 7 bases line up with TRBD1. The CDR3 has 15 residues. Per germline, CDR1 SGHTA and CDR2 FQGNSA. The trim removed 2 bases at V and 6 bases at J, leaving 7 bases unmatched.

CDR3 sequence (DNA): TGTGCCAGCAGAGCCGGGACAGGGGTAAGTTCACCCCTCCACTTT. It yields the protein CASRAGTGVSSPLHF. The chain combines TRBV4-2 with TRBJ1-6; the match to TRBD1 covers 10 bases. CDR3 length equals 15 residues. V gave up 6 bases and J gave up 9 bases; unmatched junction bases: 8. The germline gives CDR1 LGHNA, CDR2 YNFKEQ.

The chain employs TRBV27 and TRBJ2-7; TRBD2 matches at 9 bases. CDR1 and CDR2 from the germline V gene are MNHEY and SMNVEV (reference sequence). CDR3 length: 14 amino acids. With V trimmed by 6 bases and J by 3 bases, 6 bases remained unmatched. CDR3 amino acids: CASSRGGAVYEQYF. In DNA form, the CDR3 reads TGTGCCAGCAGCCGCGGGGGGGCGGTCTACGAGCAGTACTTC.

This sequence joins TRBV2 and TRBJ2-3; possibly TRBD1 for D (6 bases). Trimming pared 6 bases from V and 2 bases from J, leaving 12 bases between. The germline V gene has CDR1 SNHLY and CDR2 FYNNEI. This CDR3 has 14 residues. DNA for the CDR3: TGTGCCAGCAGAGAGGACAGCCACACAGATACGCAGTATTTT. Translated, it gives CASREDSHTDTQYF.

This chain links TRBV7-2 with TRBJ2-1; D may be TRBD2 (5 bases). The CDR3 contains 16 residues. Germline CDR1 reads SGHTA; CDR2 reads FQGNSA. Between the trimmed V and J ends, which lost 5 bases and 5 bases, there was a span of 19 bases. The CDR3 region is CASSPPGRDLHNEQFF. CDR3 nucleotides: TGTGCCAGCAGCCCCCCCGGACGGGATCTCCACAATGAGCAGTTCTTC.

This chain joins TRBV28 and TRBJ1-2; a weak D match, TRBD1 (6 bases). The germline V gene encodes CDR1 MDHEN and CDR2 SYDVKM. The CDR3 consists of 15 residues. Trimming removed 6 bases at V and 0 bases at J, with 14 bases between. The DNA for the CDR3 is TGTGCCAGCAGACCTGGGGGCAGTTCTAACTATGGCTACACCTTC. Translating it yields CASRPGGSSNYGYTF.

This chain joins TRBV28 and TRBJ1-4, with a weak D call TRBD1 (5 bases). V lost 5 bases to trimming and J lost 6 bases, with 13 bases between them. From germline, CDR1 is MDHEN and CDR2 SYDVKM. The CDR3 has 14 residues. In DNA form, the CDR3 reads TGTGCCAGCAGTCCCAGGCAGGGTGATGAAAAACTGTTTTTT. Encoded protein: CASSPRQGDEKLFF.

This sequence joins TRBV6-5 and TRBJ1-1; D uncertain. Per germline, CDR1 MNHEY and CDR2 SVGAGI. This CDR3 is 14 amino acids long. Trimming shortened V by 2 bases and J by 8 bases, and 15 bases separated the two germline ends. The CDR3 bases are TGTGCCAGCAGTTACATCCACGGAGGAGAGGAAGCTTTCTTT. It is translated as CASSYIHGGEEAFF.

This chain links TRBV5-1 with TRBJ1-2; D is ambiguous. V shed 0 bases and J shed 4 bases, with 10 bases lying between them. The germline CDR1 and CDR2 sequences are SGHRS and YFSETQ. The CDR3 is 14 residues long. The CDR3, as DNA: TGCGCCAGCAGCTTGGCCGGTTTTAGCTATGGCTACACCTTC. Amino acids: CASSLAGFSYGYTF.

This clone was detected only once. The chain uses TRBV3-1 (or the pseudogene TRBV3-2) and TRBJ2-7, with D perhaps TRBD2 (7 bases). Trimming removed 4 bases at V and 5 bases at J, with 18 bases between. From germline, CDR1 is LGHDT and CDR2 YNNKEL (reference sequence). This CDR3 has 15 residues. CDR3 protein: CASSLRGAGFNEQYF. DNA of the CDR3: TGTGCCAGCAGCCTTCGGGGGGCGGGTTTCAACGAGCAGTACTTC.

J is TRBJ1-1 and V is TRBV12-3 or TRBV12-4; no clear D gene. The V end lost 4 bases, the J end lost 4 bases, and 7 bases lay between the germline ends. The CDR3 extends over 12 amino acids. The CDR3 sequence is CASSSWATEAFF. The CDR3, as DNA: TGTGCCAGCAGTTCGTGGGCCACTGAAGCTTTCTTT.

This chain joins TRBV6-5 and TRBJ1-2; D gene unclear. Germline assignment: CDR1 MNHEY and CDR2 SVGAGI. CDR3 length: 16 amino acids. Trimming left V 2 bases short and J 5 bases short, with 18 bases between. CDR3 sequence (DNA): TGTGCCAGCAGTTACCTCAAATTTAATCTGGGGTATGGCTACACCTTC. As protein: CASSYLKFNLGYGYTF.

The chain is built from TRBV11-2 and TRBJ1-2; D is unclear. Trimming took off 5 bases at V and 4 bases at J, with 14 bases between the two ends. CDR1 and CDR2 (germline): SGHAT, FQNNGV. The CDR3 runs 14 residues. CDR3 region: CASSPEQQSYGYTF. In DNA form, the CDR3 reads TGTGCCAGCAGCCCCGAACAACAGTCCTATGGCTACACCTTC.

The V call is TRBV5-1, the J call TRBJ1-2; tentative D call: TRBD1 (5 bases). V was cut by 0 bases and J by 11 bases, with 8 bases left in between. The CDR3 is 11 amino acids. CDR1 and CDR2 from the germline V gene are SGHRS and YFSETQ. The CDR3 protein is CASSLGQQYTF. In nucleotides, the CDR3 is TGCGCCAGCAGCTTGGGACAGCAATACACCTTC.

The J gene is TRBJ1-1, the V gene TRBV30; no clear D. Per germline, CDR1 GTSNPN and CDR2 SVGIG (reference sequence). V gave up 4 bases and J gave up 3 bases, with 15 bases separating them. The CDR3 consists of 14 residues. The CDR3 DNA follows: TGTGCCTGGACGAGGGATAGCGGGCACACTGAAGCTTTCTTT. This gives the protein CAWTRDSGHTEAFF.

This clone was observed once. The V and J genes are TRBV12-3 or TRBV12-4 and TRBJ2-7; TRBD1 agrees at 10 bases. The V segment lost 4 bases and the J segment 6 bases; nucleotides outside the gene matches: 0. This CDR3 has 12 amino acids. CDR3: CASSWTGGEQYF. The CDR3 nucleotides read TGTGCCAGCAGTTGGACAGGGGGCGAGCAGTACTTC.

V is TRBV29-1 and J is TRBJ2-7; TRBD2 matches at 7 bases. The CDR3 runs to 13 residues. The V and J ends lost 6 bases and 3 bases, in that order; junction bases with no gene match: 8. Germline V gene data show CDR1 as SQVTM and CDR2 as ANQGSEA. CDR3 in DNA: TGCAGCGTGTGCTTGGCTAGCGGCTACGAGCAGTACTTC. This codes for CSVCLASGYEQYF.

The genes are TRBV19 and TRBJ2-2; D not certain. The V gene lost 4 bases and the J gene lost 0 bases, with 9 bases spanning the gap. This CDR3 spans 15 amino acids. The germline CDR1 and CDR2 sequences are LNHDA and SQIVND (reference sequence). The CDR3 is CASSNGVTNTGELFF. The CDR3 coding sequence is TGTGCCAGTAGTAACGGCGTAACGAACACCGGGGAGCTGTTTTTT.

Note on this clone: Distinct nucleotide sequences in the sample also encode this CDR3. The chain links TRBV27 to TRBJ2-3; D remains unclear. The V gene's germline CDR1 is MNHEY and CDR2 SMNVEV (reference sequence). The V and J ends lost 0 bases and 1 base respectively, with 2 bases between them. The CDR3 is made up of 13 amino acids. The CDR3 DNA sequence: TGTGCCAGCAGTTTATCCCGCACAGATACGCAGTATTTT. It translates to CASSLSRTDTQYF.

DNA of the CDR3: TGTGCCGGCGCCACAGTGCGGGGGGGTGAGACCCAGTACTTC. It codes for CAGATVRGGETQYF. The rearrangement uses TRBV2 and TRBJ2-5, with TRBD2 identical over 9 bases. Losses at the gene ends were 11 bases for V and 5 bases for J; bases not matched to a gene: 12. This CDR3 has 14 amino acids. Per germline, CDR1 SNHLY and CDR2 FYNNEI.